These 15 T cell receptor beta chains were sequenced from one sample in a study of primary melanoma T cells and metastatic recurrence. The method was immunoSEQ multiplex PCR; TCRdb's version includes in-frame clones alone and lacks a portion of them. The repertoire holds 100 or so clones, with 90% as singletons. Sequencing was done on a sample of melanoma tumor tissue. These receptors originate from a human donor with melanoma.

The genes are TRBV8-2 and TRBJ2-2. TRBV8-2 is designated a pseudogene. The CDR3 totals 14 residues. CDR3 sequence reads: CASNFEFYTGELFF. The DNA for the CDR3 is TGTGCCAGCAATTTTGAATTTTACACCGGGGAGCTGTTTTTT.

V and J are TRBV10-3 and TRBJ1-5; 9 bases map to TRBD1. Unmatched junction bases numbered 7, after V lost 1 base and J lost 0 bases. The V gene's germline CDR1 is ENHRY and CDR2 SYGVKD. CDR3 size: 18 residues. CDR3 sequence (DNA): TGTGCCATCAGTGAGTACGGACAGGGGACGGATAGCAATCAGCCCCAGCATTTT. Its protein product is CAISEYGQGTDSNQPQHF.

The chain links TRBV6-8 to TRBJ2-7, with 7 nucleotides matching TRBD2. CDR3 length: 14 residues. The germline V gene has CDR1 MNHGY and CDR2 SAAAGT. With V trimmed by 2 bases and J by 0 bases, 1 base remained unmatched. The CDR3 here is CASSYGTNSYEQYF. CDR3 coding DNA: TGTGCCAGCAGTTACGGGACTAACTCCTACGAGCAGTACTTC.

The CDR3, as DNA: TGTGCCAGCAGTTACTCCAGGCATGCCGGGGAGCTGTTTTTT. Protein: CASSYSRHAGELFF. J is TRBJ2-2 and V is TRBV6-8, with D uncertain. The V end was cut by 0 bases, the J end by 6 bases, with 8 bases between. CDR3 length equals 14 residues. Germline V gene lookup returns CDR1 MNHGY and CDR2 SAAAGT.

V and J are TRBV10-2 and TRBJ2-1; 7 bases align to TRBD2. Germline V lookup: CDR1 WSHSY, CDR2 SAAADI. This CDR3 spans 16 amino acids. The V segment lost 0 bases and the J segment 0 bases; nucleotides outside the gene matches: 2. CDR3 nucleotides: TGCGCCAGCAGTGAGTCTGGCGGGAGCTCCTACAATGAGCAGTTCTTC. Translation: CASSESGGSSYNEQFF.

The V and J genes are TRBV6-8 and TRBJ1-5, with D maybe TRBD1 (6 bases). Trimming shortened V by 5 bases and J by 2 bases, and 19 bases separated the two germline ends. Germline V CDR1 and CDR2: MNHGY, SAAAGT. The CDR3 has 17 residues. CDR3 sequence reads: CASSRLEGEGGNQPQHF. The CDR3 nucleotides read TGTGCCAGCAGTCGCCTCGAGGGGGAGGGGGGCAATCAGCCCCAGCATTTT.

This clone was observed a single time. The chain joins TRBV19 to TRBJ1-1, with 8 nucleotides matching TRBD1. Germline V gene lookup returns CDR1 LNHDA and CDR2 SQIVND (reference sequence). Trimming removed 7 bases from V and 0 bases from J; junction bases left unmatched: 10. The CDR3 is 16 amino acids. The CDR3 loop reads CASNKRTGPLNTEAFF. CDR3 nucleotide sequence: TGTGCCAGTAATAAGCGGACAGGGCCCCTGAACACTGAAGCTTTCTTT. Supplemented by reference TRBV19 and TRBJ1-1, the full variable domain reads DGGITQSPKYLFRKEGQNVTLSCEQNLNHDAMYWYRQDPGQGLRLIYYSQIVNDFQKGDIAEGYSVSREKKESFPLTVTSAQKNPTAFYLCASNKRTGPLNTEAFFGQGTRLTVV.

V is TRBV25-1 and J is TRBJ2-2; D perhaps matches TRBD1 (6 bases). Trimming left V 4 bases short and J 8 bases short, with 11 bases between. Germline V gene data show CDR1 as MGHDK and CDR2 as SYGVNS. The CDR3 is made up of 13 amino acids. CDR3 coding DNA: TGTGCCAGCAGTGTCCACAGGGCAGGGGAGCTGTTTTTT. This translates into CASSVHRAGELFF. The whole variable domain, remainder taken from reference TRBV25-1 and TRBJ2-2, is EADIYQTPRYLVIGTGKKITLECSQTMGHDKMYWYQQDPGMELHLIHYSYGVNSTEKGDLSSESTVSRIRTEHFPLTLESARPSHTSQYLCASSVHRAGELFFGEGSRLTVL.

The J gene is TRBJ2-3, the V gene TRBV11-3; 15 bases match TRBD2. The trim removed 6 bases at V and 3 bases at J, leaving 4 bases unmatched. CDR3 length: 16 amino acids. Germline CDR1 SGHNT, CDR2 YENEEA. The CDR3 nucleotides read TGTGCCAGCAGAGGACTAGCGGGGGGGCCTACAGATACGCAGTATTTT. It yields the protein CASRGLAGGPTDTQYF.

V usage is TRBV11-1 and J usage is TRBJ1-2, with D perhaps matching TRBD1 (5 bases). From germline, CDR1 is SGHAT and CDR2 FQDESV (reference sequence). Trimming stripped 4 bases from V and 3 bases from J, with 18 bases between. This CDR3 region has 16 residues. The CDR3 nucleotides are TGTGCCAGCAGCTCCCGACAGTCCTCGATTGACTATGGCTACACCTTC. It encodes CASSSRQSSIDYGYTF.

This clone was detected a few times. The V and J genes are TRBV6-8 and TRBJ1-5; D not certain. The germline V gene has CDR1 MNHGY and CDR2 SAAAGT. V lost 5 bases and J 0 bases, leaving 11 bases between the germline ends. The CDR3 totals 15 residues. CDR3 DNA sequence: TGTGCCAGCAGTCAGAAATACAGTAGCAATCAGCCCCAGCATTTT. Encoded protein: CASSQKYSSNQPQHF.

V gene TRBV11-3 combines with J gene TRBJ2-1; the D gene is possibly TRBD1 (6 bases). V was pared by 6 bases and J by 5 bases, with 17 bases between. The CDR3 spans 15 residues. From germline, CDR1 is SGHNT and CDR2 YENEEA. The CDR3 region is CASRNRDTNNNEQFF. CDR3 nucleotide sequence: TGTGCCAGCAGGAACCGGGACACCAACAACAATGAGCAGTTCTTC.

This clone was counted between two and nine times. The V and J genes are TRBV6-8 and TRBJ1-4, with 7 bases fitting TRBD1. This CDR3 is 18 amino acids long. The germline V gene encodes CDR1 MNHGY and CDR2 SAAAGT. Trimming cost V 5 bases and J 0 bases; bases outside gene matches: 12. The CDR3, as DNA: TGTGCCAGCAGTGACGGCCGGGACAGTGGTGCAACTAATGAAAAACTGTTTTTT. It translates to CASSDGRDSGATNEKLFF.

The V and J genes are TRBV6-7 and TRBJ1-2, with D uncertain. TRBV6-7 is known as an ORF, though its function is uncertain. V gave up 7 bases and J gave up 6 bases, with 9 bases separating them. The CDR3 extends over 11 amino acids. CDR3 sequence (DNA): TGTGCCAGCATGAAGGGAGATGGCTACACCTTC. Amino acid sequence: CASMKGDGYTF.

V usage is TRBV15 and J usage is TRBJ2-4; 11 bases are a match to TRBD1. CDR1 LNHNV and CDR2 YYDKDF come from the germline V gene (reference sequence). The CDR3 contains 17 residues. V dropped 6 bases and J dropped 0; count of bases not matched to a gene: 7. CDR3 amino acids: CATSRTGQGVAKNIQYF. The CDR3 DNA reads TGTGCCACCAGTCGGACGGGACAGGGGGTAGCCAAAAACATTCAGTACTTC.